This T cell receptor beta chain stems from a study of identical twins. Study-wide results and limits: Within twin pairs, the out-of-frame alpha sequences they shared showed excess low generation probability.

This clonotype was seen repeatedly, ten times or more. Antigen unknown. J lost 1 base, V lost 7 bases, and 0 bases had no gene match. The germline CDR1 and CDR2 sequences are DFQATT and SNEGSKA (reference sequence). The CDR3 length is 11 residues. MiXCR was run by TCRdb on the 5' RACE reads, yielding one entry per CDR3 protein. This sample has under 800,000 distinct CDR3 sequences; approximately 22% occur once, and the top ten carry 4% to 4.5%. The same data also went into a second study, on T cells expressing NK-cell markers. From that study: Sorted CD3+CD56+NKG2C+, CD3+CD56+NKG2C- and CD3+CD56-NKG2C+ T cells provided the TCR beta repertoires.

The clonotype was recovered from a woman aged 18-30 years in good health. J is TRBJ1-1 and V is TRBV20-1, with TRBD1 matching 7 bases. The sequenced sample consisted of PBMCs. The CDR3 spells CSGQGNTEAFF. The CDR3 DNA sequence: TGCAGTGGACAGGGGAACACTGAAGCTTTCTTT.